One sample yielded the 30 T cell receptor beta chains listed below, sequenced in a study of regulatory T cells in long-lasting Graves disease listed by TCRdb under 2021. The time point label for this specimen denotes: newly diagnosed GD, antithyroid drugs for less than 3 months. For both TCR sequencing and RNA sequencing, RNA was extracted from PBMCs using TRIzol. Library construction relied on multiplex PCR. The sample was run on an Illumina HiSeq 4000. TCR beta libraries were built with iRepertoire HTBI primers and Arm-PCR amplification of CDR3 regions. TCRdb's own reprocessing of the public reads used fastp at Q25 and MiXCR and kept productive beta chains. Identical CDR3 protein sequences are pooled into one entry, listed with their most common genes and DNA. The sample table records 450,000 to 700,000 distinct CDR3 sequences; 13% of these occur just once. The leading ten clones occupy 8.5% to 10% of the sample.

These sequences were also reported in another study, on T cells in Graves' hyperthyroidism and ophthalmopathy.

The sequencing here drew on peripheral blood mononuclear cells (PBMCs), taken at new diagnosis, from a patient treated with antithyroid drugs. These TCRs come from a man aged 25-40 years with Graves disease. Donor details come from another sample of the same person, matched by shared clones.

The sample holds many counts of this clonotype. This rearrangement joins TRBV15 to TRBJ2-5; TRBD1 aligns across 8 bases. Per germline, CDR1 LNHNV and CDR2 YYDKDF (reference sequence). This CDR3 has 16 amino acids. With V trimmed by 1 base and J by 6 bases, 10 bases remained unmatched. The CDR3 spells CATSRGDRTSLKTQYF. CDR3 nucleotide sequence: TGTGCCACCAGCAGAGGGGACAGGACCTCCCTAAAGACCCAGTACTTC.

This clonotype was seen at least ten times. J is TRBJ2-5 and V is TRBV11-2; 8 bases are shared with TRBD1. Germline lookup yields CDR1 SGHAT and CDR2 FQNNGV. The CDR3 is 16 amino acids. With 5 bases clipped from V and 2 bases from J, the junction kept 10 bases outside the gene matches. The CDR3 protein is CASSLRTGLSQETQYF. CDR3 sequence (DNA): TGTGCCAGCAGCCTAAGGACAGGGCTATCACAAGAGACCCAGTACTTC. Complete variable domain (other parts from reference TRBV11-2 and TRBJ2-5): EAGVAQSPRYKIIEKRQSVAFWCNPISGHATLYWYQQILGQGPKLLIQFQNNGVVDDSQLPKDRFSAERLKGVDSTLKIQPAKLEDSAVYLCASSLRTGLSQETQYFGPGTRLLVL.

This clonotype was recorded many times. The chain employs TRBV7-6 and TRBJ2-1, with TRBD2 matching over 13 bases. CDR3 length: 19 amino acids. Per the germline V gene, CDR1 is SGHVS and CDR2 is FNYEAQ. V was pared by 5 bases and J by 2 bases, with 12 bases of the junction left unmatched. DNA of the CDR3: TGTGCCAGCAGCCAGGTCCCCGGACTAGCGGGAGATCCCTACAATGAGCAGTTCTTC. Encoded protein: CASSQVPGLAGDPYNEQFF.

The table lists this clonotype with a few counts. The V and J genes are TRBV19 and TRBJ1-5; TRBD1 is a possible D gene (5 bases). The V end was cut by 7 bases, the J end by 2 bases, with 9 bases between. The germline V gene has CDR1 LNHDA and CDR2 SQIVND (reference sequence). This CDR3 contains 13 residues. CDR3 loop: CASTREGNQPQHF. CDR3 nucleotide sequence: TGTGCCAGTACCAGGGAAGGCAATCAGCCCCAGCATTTT.

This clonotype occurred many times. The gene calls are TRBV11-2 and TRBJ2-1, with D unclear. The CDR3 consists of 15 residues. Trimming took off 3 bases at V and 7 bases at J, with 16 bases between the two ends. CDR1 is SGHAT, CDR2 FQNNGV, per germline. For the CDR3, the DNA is TGTGCCAGCAGCTTGGGCACTCTCGCCGGTAATGAGCAGTTCTTC. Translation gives CASSLGTLAGNEQFF.

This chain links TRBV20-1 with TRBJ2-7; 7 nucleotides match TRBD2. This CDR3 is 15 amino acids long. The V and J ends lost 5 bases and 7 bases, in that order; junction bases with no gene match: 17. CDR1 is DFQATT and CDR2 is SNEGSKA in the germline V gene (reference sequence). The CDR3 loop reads CSAGMEGTTGREQYF. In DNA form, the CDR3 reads TGCAGTGCTGGGATGGAGGGGACTACCGGCAGGGAGCAGTACTTC.

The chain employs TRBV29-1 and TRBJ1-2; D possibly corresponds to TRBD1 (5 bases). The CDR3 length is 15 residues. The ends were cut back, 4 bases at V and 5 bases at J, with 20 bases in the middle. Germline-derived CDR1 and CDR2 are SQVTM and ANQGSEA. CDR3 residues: CSVVRQGEYYYGYTF. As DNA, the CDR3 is TGCAGCGTTGTAAGACAAGGGGAGTATTATTATGGCTACACCTTC.

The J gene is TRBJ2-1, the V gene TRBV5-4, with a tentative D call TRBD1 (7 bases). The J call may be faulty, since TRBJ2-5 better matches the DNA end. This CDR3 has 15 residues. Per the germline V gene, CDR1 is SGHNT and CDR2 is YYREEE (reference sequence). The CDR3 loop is CASSLSGGRRETQYF. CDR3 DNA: TGTGCCAGCAGCTTGTCAGGGGGGCGCCGGGAGACCCAGTACTTC.

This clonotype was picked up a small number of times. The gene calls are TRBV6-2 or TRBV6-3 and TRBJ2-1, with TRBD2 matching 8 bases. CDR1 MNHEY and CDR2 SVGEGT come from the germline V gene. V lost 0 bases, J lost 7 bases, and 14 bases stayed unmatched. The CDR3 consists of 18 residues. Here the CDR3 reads CASSYSKVAGGLRNEQFF. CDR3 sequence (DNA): TGTGCCAGCAGTTACTCAAAGGTCGCGGGAGGCCTGAGGAATGAGCAGTTCTTC.

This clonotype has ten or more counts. The CDR3 loop reads CASSFRDGTGELFF. CDR3 nucleotides: TGTGCCAGCAGCTTCCGGGACGGCACCGGGGAGCTGTTTTTT. This chain joins TRBV11-2 and TRBJ2-2, with D perhaps TRBD1 or TRBD2 (5 bases each). CDR3 length equals 14 residues. Trimming took off 3 bases at V and 4 bases at J, with 9 bases between the two ends. Germline loops: CDR1 SGHAT, CDR2 FQNNGV.

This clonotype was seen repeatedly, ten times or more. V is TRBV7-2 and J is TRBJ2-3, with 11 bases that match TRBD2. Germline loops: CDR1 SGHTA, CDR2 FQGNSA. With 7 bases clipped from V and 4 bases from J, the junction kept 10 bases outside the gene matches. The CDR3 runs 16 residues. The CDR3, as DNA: TGTGCCAGCATGGTTAGCGGGAGGGCCTGGTCAGATACGCAGTATTTT. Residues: CASMVSGRAWSDTQYF.

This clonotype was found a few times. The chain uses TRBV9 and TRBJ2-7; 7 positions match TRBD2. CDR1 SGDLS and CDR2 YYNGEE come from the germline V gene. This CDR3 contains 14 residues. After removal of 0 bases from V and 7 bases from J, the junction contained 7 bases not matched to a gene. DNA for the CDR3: TGTGCCAGCAGCGTAGGAGTGGGAGGGCGTGAGCAGTACTTC. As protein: CASSVGVGGREQYF.

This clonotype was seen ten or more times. The CDR3 protein is CATSGPGQLSSGANVLTF. DNA of the CDR3: TGTGCCACCAGTGGTCCGGGACAGCTAAGCTCTGGGGCCAACGTCCTGACTTTC. The chain couples TRBV24-1 to TRBJ2-6; 7 nucleotides agree with TRBD1. J gave up 0 bases and V 5 bases, and 9 bases lay outside the gene matches. CDR3 size: 18 residues. CDR1 is KGHDR and CDR2 is SFDVKD in the germline V gene.

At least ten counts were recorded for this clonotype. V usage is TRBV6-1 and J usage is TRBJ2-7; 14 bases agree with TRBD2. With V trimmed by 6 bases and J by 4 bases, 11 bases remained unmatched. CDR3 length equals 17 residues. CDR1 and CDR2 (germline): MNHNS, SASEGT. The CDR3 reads CASSDQPGLAGVYEQYF. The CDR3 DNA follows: TGTGCCAGCAGCGACCAACCGGGACTAGCGGGAGTTTACGAGCAGTACTTC.

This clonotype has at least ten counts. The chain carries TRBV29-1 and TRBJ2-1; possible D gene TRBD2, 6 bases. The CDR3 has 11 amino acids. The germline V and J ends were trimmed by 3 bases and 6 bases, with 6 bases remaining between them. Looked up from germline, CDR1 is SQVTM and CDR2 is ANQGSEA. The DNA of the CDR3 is TGCAGCGTTGAGGAGGGCAATGAGCAGTTCTTC. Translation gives CSVEEGNEQFF.

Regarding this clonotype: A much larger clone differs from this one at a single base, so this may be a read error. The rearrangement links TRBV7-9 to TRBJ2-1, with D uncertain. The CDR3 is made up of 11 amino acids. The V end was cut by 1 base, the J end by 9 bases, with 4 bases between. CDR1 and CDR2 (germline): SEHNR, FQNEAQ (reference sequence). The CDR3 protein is CASSLDTEQFF. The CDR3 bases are TGTGCCAGCAGCTTAGACACTGAGCAGTTCTTC.

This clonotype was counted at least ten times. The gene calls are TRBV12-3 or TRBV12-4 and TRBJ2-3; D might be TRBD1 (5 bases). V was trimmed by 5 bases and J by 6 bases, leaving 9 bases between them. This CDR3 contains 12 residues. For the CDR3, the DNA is TGTGCCAGCAGTCAGGGATTGGATACGCAGTATTTT. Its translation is CASSQGLDTQYF.

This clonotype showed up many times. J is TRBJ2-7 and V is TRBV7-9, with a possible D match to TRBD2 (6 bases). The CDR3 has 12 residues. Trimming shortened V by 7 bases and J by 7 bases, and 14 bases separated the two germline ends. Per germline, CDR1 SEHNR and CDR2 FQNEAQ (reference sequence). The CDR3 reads CASTPPGEEQYF. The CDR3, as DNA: TGTGCCAGCACCCCTCCGGGGGAAGAGCAGTACTTC.

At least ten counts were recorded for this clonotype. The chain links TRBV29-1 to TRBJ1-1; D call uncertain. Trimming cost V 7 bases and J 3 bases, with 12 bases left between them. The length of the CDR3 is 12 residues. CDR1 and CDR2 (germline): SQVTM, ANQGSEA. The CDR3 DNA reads TGCAGCGCTTGGACGGGCGACACTGAAGCTTTCTTT. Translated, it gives CSAWTGDTEAFF.

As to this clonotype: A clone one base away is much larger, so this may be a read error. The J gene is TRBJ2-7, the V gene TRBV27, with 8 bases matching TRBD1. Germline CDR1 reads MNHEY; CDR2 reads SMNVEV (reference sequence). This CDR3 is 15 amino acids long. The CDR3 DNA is TGTACCAGCGCTTTCGACAGGGGTCCTCTTTACGAGCAGTACTTC. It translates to CTSAFDRGPLYEQYF.

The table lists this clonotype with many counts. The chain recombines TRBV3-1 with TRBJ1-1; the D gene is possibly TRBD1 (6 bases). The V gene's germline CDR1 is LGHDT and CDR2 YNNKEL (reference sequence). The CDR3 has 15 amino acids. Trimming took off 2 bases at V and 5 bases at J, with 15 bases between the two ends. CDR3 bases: TGTGCCAGCAGCCAACCCTTCAGGGGAGGAACTGAAGCTTTCTTT. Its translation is CASSQPFRGGTEAFF.

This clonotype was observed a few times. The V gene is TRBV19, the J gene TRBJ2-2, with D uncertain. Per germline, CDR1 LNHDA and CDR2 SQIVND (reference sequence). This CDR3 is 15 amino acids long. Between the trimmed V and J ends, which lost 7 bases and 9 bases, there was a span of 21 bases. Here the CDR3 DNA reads TGTGCCAGTACCGAAGGGTACGGTGGCAACCGGGAGCTGTTTTTT. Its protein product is CASTEGYGGNRELFF.

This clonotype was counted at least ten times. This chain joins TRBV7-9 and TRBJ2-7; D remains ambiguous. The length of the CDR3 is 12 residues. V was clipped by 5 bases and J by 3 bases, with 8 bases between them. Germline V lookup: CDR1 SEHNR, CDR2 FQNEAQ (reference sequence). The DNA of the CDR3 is TGTGCCAGCAGCCCAGATTACTACGAGCAGTACTTC. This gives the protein CASSPDYYEQYF.

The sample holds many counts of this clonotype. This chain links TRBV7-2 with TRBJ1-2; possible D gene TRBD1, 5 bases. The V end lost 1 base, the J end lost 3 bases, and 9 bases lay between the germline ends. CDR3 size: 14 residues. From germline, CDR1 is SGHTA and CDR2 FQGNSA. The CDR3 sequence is CASSLGTLYYGYTF. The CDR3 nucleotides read TGTGCCAGCAGCTTAGGGACACTCTACTATGGCTACACCTTC.

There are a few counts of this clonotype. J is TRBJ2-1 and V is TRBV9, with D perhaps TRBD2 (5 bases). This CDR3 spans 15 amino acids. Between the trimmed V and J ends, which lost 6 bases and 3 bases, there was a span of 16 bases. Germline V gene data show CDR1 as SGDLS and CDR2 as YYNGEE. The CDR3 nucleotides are TGTGCCAGCACCCCCCAGACGGGGTTCTACAATGAGCAGTTCTTC. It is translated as CASTPQTGFYNEQFF.

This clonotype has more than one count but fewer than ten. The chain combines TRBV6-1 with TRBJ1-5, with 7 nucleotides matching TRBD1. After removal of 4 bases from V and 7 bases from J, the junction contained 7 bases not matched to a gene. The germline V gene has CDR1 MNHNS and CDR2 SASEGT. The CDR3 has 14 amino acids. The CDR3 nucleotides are TGTGCCAGCAGTGTCACGCGGACAGGACAGCCCCAGCATTTT. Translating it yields CASSVTRTGQPQHF.

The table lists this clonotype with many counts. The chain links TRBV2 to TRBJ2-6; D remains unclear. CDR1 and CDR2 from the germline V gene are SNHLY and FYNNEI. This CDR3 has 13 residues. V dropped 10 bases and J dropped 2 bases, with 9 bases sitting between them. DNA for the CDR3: TGTGCCAATAAACGGGCTGGGGCCAACGTCCTGACTTTC. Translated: CANKRAGANVLTF.

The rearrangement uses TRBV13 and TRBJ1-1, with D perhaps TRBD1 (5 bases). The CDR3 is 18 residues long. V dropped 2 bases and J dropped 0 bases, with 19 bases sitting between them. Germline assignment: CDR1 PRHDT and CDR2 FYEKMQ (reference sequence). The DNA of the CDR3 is TGTGCCAGCAGCTTAAGAGGAGGGGCGCGGGGCTTGAACACTGAAGCTTTCTTT. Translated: CASSLRGGARGLNTEAFF.

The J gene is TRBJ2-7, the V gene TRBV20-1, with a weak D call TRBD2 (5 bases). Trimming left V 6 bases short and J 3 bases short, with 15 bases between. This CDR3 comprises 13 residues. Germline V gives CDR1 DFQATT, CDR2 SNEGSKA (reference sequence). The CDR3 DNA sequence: TGCAGTGCCACCGCTATAGCGATCTACGAGCAGTACTTC. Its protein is CSATAIAIYEQYF.

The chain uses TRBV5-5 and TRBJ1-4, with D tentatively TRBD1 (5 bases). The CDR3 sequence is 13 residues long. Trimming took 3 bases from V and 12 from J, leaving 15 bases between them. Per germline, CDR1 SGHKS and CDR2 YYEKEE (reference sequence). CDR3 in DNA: TGTGCCAGCAGCTATGACAGCTTGGAGGAACTGTTTTTT. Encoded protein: CASSYDSLEELFF.